The 9 T cell receptor beta chains below come from one sample, sequenced in a study of OX40 agonist ivuxolimab in advanced cancers. Profiling relied on immunoSEQ multiplex PCR, and the TCRdb table lists in-frame clones only, not all of them. This repertoire shows tens of thousands of clones, 84% found once; its top ten account for roughly 1.2%. Sequences were derived from CD4+ or CD8+ T cells sorted from blood, sampled in a trial of the OX40 agonist ivuxolimab. Receptor source: an adult with an advanced solid tumor such as melanoma, head and neck, liver or kidney cancer.

The rearrangement joins TRBV28 to TRBJ1-1, with D possibly TRBD1 on 5 matching bases. The ends were cut back, 6 bases at V and 10 bases at J, with 12 bases in the middle. CDR3 length: 11 residues. Per germline, CDR1 MDHEN and CDR2 SYDVKM. CDR3 nucleotide sequence: TGTGCCAGCAGCCGGGACTCAAGAGCTTTCTTT. It specifies CASSRDSRAFF.

The chain links TRBV19 to TRBJ2-2, with a tentative D call TRBD2 (6 bases). The CDR3 runs 14 residues. Germline lookup yields CDR1 LNHDA and CDR2 SQIVND (reference sequence). Trimming removed 4 bases from V and 8 bases from J, with 14 bases in between. CDR3 sequence reads: CASSRARGMGELFF. The CDR3 region has the DNA TGTGCCAGTAGTAGGGCGCGGGGAATGGGGGAGCTGTTTTTT.

This chain links TRBV5-1 with TRBJ2-3; 8 bases fit TRBD2. The ends lost 7 bases at V and 2 bases at J; junction bases unmatched: 9. This CDR3 is built from 15 residues. CDR1 and CDR2 from the germline V gene are SGHRS and YFSETQ. CDR3 in amino acids: CASRGGRGSTDTQYF. The CDR3 bases are TGCGCCAGCCGGGGGGGGCGGGGATCCACAGATACGCAGTATTTT.

The chain joins TRBV25-1 to TRBJ2-7; TRBD1 is a possible D gene (6 bases). There are 11 residues in the CDR3. The ends were cut back, 7 bases at V and 6 bases at J, with 10 bases in the middle. From germline, CDR1 is MGHDK and CDR2 SYGVNS. The CDR3 spells CASTTGFEQYF. The CDR3 nucleotides are TGTGCCAGCACAACAGGGTTCGAGCAGTACTTC.

CDR3 in amino acids: CASSSETPYGYTF. CDR3 bases: TGTGCCAGCAGCTCAGAGACGCCTTATGGCTACACCTTC. The chain carries TRBV7-2 and TRBJ1-2; unclear D gene. The CDR3 length is 13 residues. CDR1 is SGHTA, CDR2 FQGNSA, per germline. Trimming removed 4 bases from V and 5 bases from J, with 11 bases in between.

J is TRBJ1-1 and V is TRBV27; D is ambiguous. V was shortened by 6 bases and J by 4 bases, with 12 bases between the two germline ends. This CDR3 is 13 amino acids long. The germline V gene has CDR1 MNHEY and CDR2 SMNVEV (reference sequence). The CDR3 DNA is TGTGCCAGCAGAATTACCGAGGGCACTGAAGCTTTCTTT. Encoded protein: CASRITEGTEAFF.

The rearrangement joins TRBV6-6 to TRBJ2-7; no firm D call. The CDR3 totals 12 residues. Trimming removed 4 bases from V and 7 bases from J, with 11 bases in between. The germline V gene encodes CDR1 MNHNY and CDR2 SVGAGI (reference sequence). The CDR3 protein is CASSLGLGEQYF. Written as DNA, the CDR3 is TGTGCCAGCAGTTTGGGGTTGGGAGAGCAGTACTTC.

This rearrangement joins TRBV5-8 to TRBJ1-1, with 8 bases aligning to TRBD1. There are 17 residues in the CDR3. In germline, CDR1 is SGHTS, CDR2 YDEGEE. J was trimmed by 4 bases and V by 4 bases; bases with no gene match: 15. The CDR3 is CASSPDRVGLGGTEAFF. CDR3 DNA sequence: TGTGCCAGCAGCCCGGACAGGGTAGGGTTAGGGGGCACTGAAGCTTTCTTT.

This rearrangement joins TRBV6-1 to TRBJ2-7; 8 positions match TRBD2. This CDR3 comprises 12 residues. V dropped 5 bases and J dropped 6; count of bases not matched to a gene: 3. Germline V gene lookup returns CDR1 MNHNS and CDR2 SASEGT. CDR3 DNA sequence: TGTGCCAGCAGTCCCGGGACTAGCGAGCAGTACTTC. It encodes CASSPGTSEQYF.